This T cell receptor (beta chain) was sequenced in a study of cytomegalovirus exposure and HLA in healthy donors. Regarding this clone: Antigen: not known.

Study results and limitations: Later analysis identified a missense DCLRE1C variant that was linked to TCR beta V- and J-gene trimming.

Per germline, CDR1 SGHRS and CDR2 YFSETQ. This CDR3 is 15 amino acids long. V gave up 4 bases and J gave up 7 bases; unmatched junction bases: 8. PCR amplification relied on 60 Vbeta primers (plus 13 Jbeta primers). TCRdb's table, derived via immunoSEQ multiplex PCR, lists solely in-frame clones and lacks some. The table includes some 200,000 clones, over 70% detected once. Material: PBMCs. This clonotype was obtained from a woman aged 60-75 years in good health and CMV-seropositive. The chain employs TRBV5-1 and TRBJ1-4, with 9 positions matching TRBD1. The CDR3 sequence: CASSPGTGTREKLFF. As DNA, the CDR3 is TGCGCCAGCAGCCCAGGGACAGGGACACGTGAAAAACTGTTTTTT.